This T cell receptor beta chain originates from a study of CD8 T cells in ankylosing spondylitis. Findings of the study overall: Several highly homologous variants made up a TCR beta motif, and this motif appeared characteristic of ankylosing spondylitis blood. Earlier reports found some motif variants in synovial fluid and blood in reactive arthritis. Enrichment of disease-linked clones was reportedly significant in matched ankylosing spondylitis synovial fluid.

About this clonotype itself: Its cognate antigen is unknown.

The TCR beta libraries were generated through quantitative 5'-RACE incorporating molecular barcodes. TCRdb redid the calling of the 5' RACE reads with MiXCR, one entry per CDR3 protein. This table holds 160,000 or so distinct CDR3 sequences, 9.8% found once. The CDR3 is 16 residues long. J gave up 7 bases and V 6 bases, and 15 bases lay outside the gene matches. Per the germline V gene, CDR1 is MNHEY and CDR2 is SVGEGT. The receptor's source is a female donor with ankylosing spondylitis or in good health (not recorded which). The sample comprised blood, either unsorted or a sorted T cell fraction (not recorded which). The rearrangement uses TRBV6-2 or TRBV6-3 and TRBJ2-1; 7 bases map to TRBD2. CDR3 DNA sequence: TGTGCCAGCAGAGACGACGGTGGACTAGAAGAAAATGAGCAGTTCTTC. Translated: CASRDDGGLEENEQFF.